This TCR beta chain was obtained from a study of blood T cell repertoires in COVID-19. About the study: COVID-19 samples, acute and convalescent, were from the United States, Italy and Spain. Sources were T cells, B-cell-depleted T cells, or PBMCs; the material itself was cDNA or gDNA.

This clone is a singleton in its sample. V gave up 2 bases and J gave up 1 base; unmatched junction bases: 8. Germline CDR1 reads SEHNR; CDR2 reads FQNEAQ (reference sequence). The CDR3 has 17 amino acids. Methods used by the authors: The assay estimated nucleated cells by amplifying reference gene primers. Libraries were prepared by immunoSEQ multiplex PCR; TCRdb keeps only in-frame clonotypes and omits some of them. For V, J and clone size, that table is used; D and trimming come from the DNA. The sample gives some 88,000 clones, 91% of which show up once; around 2% is in the top ten. The sample was peripheral blood. This receptor was obtained from a human donor with active COVID-19. The donor label of this sample is uncertain. The V call is TRBV7-9, the J call TRBJ2-5; 9 bases agree with TRBD2. CDR3 residues: CASSLRPLAGLQETQYF. The CDR3 nucleotides are TGTGCCAGCAGCTTACGTCCGCTAGCGGGGCTCCAAGAGACCCAGTACTTC.